The clone carrying this TCR beta chain was found many times. TCRdb itself ran the RACE reads through MiXCR, one entry per CDR3 protein. This table has some 380,000 distinct CDR3 sequences, about 4.8% appearing once. Time point indicated: patch test 1, 2 weeks after DPC sensitization. Treatment defined: therapeutic diphenylcyclopropenone sensitization with weekly scalp DPC. This entry is derived from a study of human T cells and chemical hapten exposure. Germline V gives CDR1 SQVTM, CDR2 ANQGSEA. V gave up 4 bases and J gave up 2 bases, with 11 bases separating them. The CDR3 is 13 amino acids. The source material was whole blood, sampled in connection with sensitization to the hapten diphenylcyclopropenone (DPC). The chain uses TRBV29-1 and TRBJ1-1; D is unresolved. The sequence was obtained from a woman aged 50 to 60 with alopecia areata. Some clones in this sample may be carry-over from other donors' samples. CDR3 amino acids: CSVVLWSNTEAFF. DNA of the CDR3: TGCAGCGTTGTTTTGTGGAGTAACACTGAAGCTTTCTTT.